This TCR beta chain comes out of a study of control samples from healthy donors and cancer patients. Sequencing used immunoSEQ multiplex PCR; TCRdb keeps in-frame clones, though not all of them. The data show 75,000 to 100,000 clones, approximately 92% seen once. V gave up 6 bases and J gave up 7 bases, with 11 bases separating them. The CDR3 is made up of 12 amino acids. CDR1 and CDR2 from the germline V gene are SGHTA and FQGNSA. The origin of this receptor is a human donor in good health. The donor label of this sample is uncertain. The chain employs TRBV7-2 and TRBJ2-3; D unresolved. The sequencing sample was made of blood. The CDR3 sequence is CASSIGMHTQYF. The CDR3 bases are TGTGCCAGCAGTATTGGAATGCATACGCAGTATTTT.